Each of the 8 T cell receptor beta chains below was sequenced from the same sample in a study of T cell responses to AZD1222 COVID-19 vaccine. Clones were sequenced by immunoSEQ multiplex PCR, and TCRdb holds only the in-frame ones, with some missing. The data contain under 150,000 clones, 85% to 95% of them singletons. The sequencing here drew on peripheral blood, taken on day 0 of MenACWY control vaccination. Receptors originate from an adult in good health.

This CDR3 reads CASSFSPGGQETQYF. DNA of the CDR3: TGTGCCAGCAGTTTCTCCCCGGGAGGGCAAGAGACCCAGTACTTC. This chain joins TRBV28 and TRBJ2-5, with 8 nucleotides matching TRBD2. CDR3 size: 15 residues. The V and J ends lost 3 bases and 2 bases, in that order; junction bases with no gene match: 5. Germline V CDR1 and CDR2: MDHEN, SYDVKM.

The gene calls are TRBV9 and TRBJ1-4; 9 bases agree with TRBD1. The CDR3 is 14 residues long. CDR1 is SGDLS and CDR2 is YYNGEE in the germline V gene. V shed 5 bases, J shed 8 bases, and the junction held 7 bases outside the gene matches. The CDR3 loop reads CASSRTGAEEKLFF. CDR3 DNA sequence: TGTGCCAGCAGTCGGACAGGGGCCGAGGAAAAACTGTTTTTT.

The rearrangement links TRBV11-2 to TRBJ2-7; no clear D. Germline CDR1 is SGHAT and CDR2 is FQNNGV. Trimming took off 5 bases at V and 3 bases at J, with 5 bases between the two ends. The CDR3 has 11 amino acids. In DNA, the CDR3 is TGTGCCAGCAGCGCCGTCTACGAGCAGTACTTC. This encodes CASSAVYEQYF.

This clone has a single count. The genes are TRBV14 and TRBJ1-6; no reliable D call. The CDR3 totals 17 residues. The germline V gene has CDR1 SGHDN and CDR2 FVKESK. V was cut by 5 bases and J by 5 bases, with 19 bases left in between. The CDR3, as DNA: TGTGCCAGCAGCGGGCGCGACAACGCCTTGAATAATTCACCCCTCCACTTT. This gives the protein CASSGRDNALNNSPLHF.

V usage is TRBV5-4 and J usage is TRBJ2-1, with 8 bases matching TRBD1. The CDR3 sequence is 16 residues long. Germline CDR1 reads SGHNT; CDR2 reads YYREEE (reference sequence). The V gene end was trimmed by 3 bases and the J gene end by 0 bases; junction bases not matched to a gene: 5. DNA of the CDR3: TGTGCCAGCAGCTGGGGACAGGCGAGCTCCTACAATGAGCAGTTCTTC. It is translated as CASSWGQASSYNEQFF.

This chain links TRBV2 with TRBJ1-5; 8 nucleotides match TRBD1. The V gene end was trimmed by 5 bases and the J gene end by 7 bases; junction bases not matched to a gene: 10. The germline V gene has CDR1 SNHLY and CDR2 FYNNEI. This CDR3 has 15 amino acids. The CDR3 reads CASSPDRGSGQPQHF. CDR3 coding DNA: TGTGCCAGCAGTCCCGACAGGGGAAGTGGCCAGCCCCAGCATTTT.

V is TRBV30 and J is TRBJ1-1, with a possible D match to TRBD1 (6 bases). CDR1 is GTSNPN and CDR2 is SVGIG in the germline V gene (reference sequence). The CDR3 runs to 13 residues. Trimming took off 2 bases at V and 1 base at J, with 8 bases between the two ends. CDR3 region: CAWSLTGNTEAFF. In nucleotides, the CDR3 is TGTGCCTGGAGTTTGACAGGGAACACTGAAGCTTTCTTT.

This chain joins TRBV4-1 and TRBJ2-7; 7 positions agree with TRBD2. V trimming: 4 bases; J trimming: 3 bases; junction bases outside the gene matches: 9. This CDR3 has 15 amino acids. The germline gives CDR1 MGHRA, CDR2 YSYEKL. In DNA, the CDR3 is TGCGCCAGCAGCCCAGGCGGGGGTTCTAGCTACGAGCAGTACTTC. This sequence encodes CASSPGGGSSYEQYF.